This T cell receptor (beta chain) was recovered during a study of T cells after yellow fever vaccination. General study points: Secondary responses were weaker yet peaked faster, day 5 versus 15.

Researchers made TCR cDNA using 5'RACE template switching, and this step added a universal primer site and UMIs. Using its own MiXCR run on the 5' RACE reads, TCRdb lists one record per CDR3 protein. The sample shows 25,000 to 30,000 distinct CDR3 sequences, about 5.5% of them seen only once. This clonotype was found many times. This TCR derives from a man aged 25-40 years who received the YFV17D yellow fever vaccine. This sample comprised PBMCs, either bulk or a sorted T-cell subset (CD4+, CD8+, memory, or dextramer-sorted; not recorded which), obtained 15 days after the yellow fever booster vaccination.

CDR3 loop: CASSALAENTGELFF. In nucleotides, the CDR3 is TGCGCCAGCAGCGCACTAGCGGAGAACACCGGGGAGCTGTTTTTT. The chain combines TRBV10-1 with TRBJ2-2, with 8 nucleotides matching TRBD2. Germline lookup yields CDR1 WNHNN and CDR2 SYGVQD (reference sequence). J was trimmed by 1 base and V by 6 bases; bases with no gene match: 4. The CDR3 runs 15 residues.